This T cell receptor (beta chain) was sequenced for a study of control samples from healthy donors and cancer patients. Trimming shortened V by 2 bases and J by 8 bases, and 9 bases separated the two germline ends. This CDR3 has 13 amino acids. Germline CDR1 reads KGHSH; CDR2 reads LQKENI. Only in-frame clones appear in the TCRdb table, and some are missing; sequencing was by immunoSEQ multiplex PCR. The repertoire holds 100,000 to 150,000 clones, about 90% seen once, with more than 6.5% in the top ten. The sample comprised PBMCs. The chain joins TRBV18 to TRBJ1-4; D unresolved. The source is a middle-aged man with head and neck cancer. This CDR3 is CASSPGRGEKLFF. CDR3 in DNA: TGTGCCAGCTCACCAGGGAGAGGAGAAAAACTGTTTTTT.